What follows is one TCR beta chain and its context. Its antigen is not known. Germline CDR1 reads SEHNR; CDR2 reads FQNEAQ (reference sequence). V was trimmed by 1 base and J by 8 bases, leaving 11 bases between them. This CDR3 is 14 amino acids long. The record originates from a study of shared clonotypes between healthy human individuals. Study-level findings and limits: Memory subsets had estimated richness that was generally smaller than that of naive subsets. A reduction in generation probabilities was seen for non-shared clonotypes relative to those shared by all four donors. Shared clonotypes: about 5% naive CD4, around 3.4% naive CD8, around 2.4% memory CD4, 0.4% memory CD8.

The method was immunoSEQ multiplex PCR; TCRdb's version includes in-frame clones alone and lacks a portion of them. The sample contains 2 million to 2.5 million clones, about 92% of which appear only once. The study separated CD4+ cells into CD45RA+ naive and CD45RA-negative memory subsets. The gene calls are TRBV7-9 and TRBJ1-4; D is undetermined. Sequencing was performed on naive CD4+ T cells from PBMCs. As for subset: CD45RA+ positively selected. This clonotype was obtained from a man aged 18 to 35 in good health. Some clones in this sample may be carry-over from other donors' samples. The CDR3, as DNA: TGTGCCAGCAGCTTAGTGGCGGCCCGCGAAAAACTGTTTTTT. Amino acid sequence: CASSLVAAREKLFF.